This TCR beta chain was found in a study of T-cell memory formation after mild COVID-19. This CDR3 contains 13 residues. The V and J ends lost 3 bases and 6 bases respectively, with 11 bases between them. Per the germline V gene, CDR1 is MNHEY and CDR2 is SMNVEV (reference sequence). This clonotype was detected a few times. TCRdb recomputed calls from the 5' RACE reads with MiXCR, one row per CDR3 protein. Of about 140,000 distinct CDR3 sequences in the sample, 14% to 15% were seen once. J is TRBJ1-1 and V is TRBV27; D ambiguous. Sequences were obtained from PBMCs or a T cell subset sorted from them (not recorded which). This TCR derives from an adult woman who had mild COVID-19 (a few samples of this study predate the infection). Cell type and time point are not known. The CDR3 nucleotides read TGTGCCAGCAGTTTCCGGGGAAGGGCTGAAGCTTTCTTT. It codes for CASSFRGRAEAFF.